The 27 T cell receptor beta chains below were found in one sample sequenced in a study of vaccination and CD4 T cells after COVID-19. Treatment here: approximately nine-day PBMC culture with coronavirus spike peptide pools or control peptides (ViraFEST assay). The unexposed donor provided CD4+ T cells, which were taken before the COVID-19 pandemic (2011-2018). The study sequenced cultured CD4+ T cell DNA using the Oncomine TCR Beta short-read assay. DNA came from CD4+ T cells after culture. TCRdb fed the PCR reads into MiXCR, producing one record per CDR3 protein. The table lists about 9,300 distinct CDR3 sequences, roughly a third of them singletons. The antigens of these receptors remain unknown. Sequenced input: CD4+ T cells from blood, cultured in vitro. Every receptor here comes from a human donor in good health.

CDR3 residues: CASSRTVSNQPQHF. The DNA of the CDR3 is TGTGCCAGCAGTCGGACTGTTAGCAATCAGCCCCAGCATTTT. This sequence joins TRBV6-1 and TRBJ1-5; the D is unclear. V lost 5 bases, J lost 0 bases, and 8 bases lay in between. CDR1 is MNHNS and CDR2 is SASEGT in the germline V gene. CDR3 size: 14 residues.

The V call is TRBV19, the J call TRBJ2-5; TRBD1 or TRBD2 may be the D gene (6 bases each). Germline-derived CDR1 and CDR2 are LNHDA and SQIVND (reference sequence). The CDR3 is 14 residues long. V gave up 5 bases and J gave up 4 bases, with 14 bases separating them. Here the CDR3 reads CASSGSGGPETQYF. The DNA of the CDR3 is TGTGCCAGTAGTGGGTCTGGGGGGCCAGAGACCCAGTACTTC.

The chain is built from TRBV29-1 and TRBJ2-2; D remains unclear. Trimming shortened V by 3 bases and J by 5 bases, and 16 bases separated the two germline ends. CDR1 is SQVTM, CDR2 ANQGSEA, per germline. There are 15 residues in the CDR3. CDR3 region: CSVERVGDETGELFF. DNA for the CDR3: TGCAGCGTTGAGAGAGTGGGTGACGAGACCGGGGAGCTGTTTTTT.

This clonotype counts as medium-sized. The CDR3 DNA follows: TGCAGTGCCCCCCCCAGGGGATCAGGAGAGACCCAGTACTTC. It is translated as CSAPPRGSGETQYF. The chain carries TRBV20-1 and TRBJ2-5; maybe TRBD1 (6 bases). The germline V and J ends were trimmed by 6 bases and 4 bases, with 18 bases remaining between them. Germline-derived CDR1 and CDR2 are DFQATT and SNEGSKA (reference sequence). The CDR3 runs to 14 residues.

This clonotype was observed a handful of times. The chain recombines TRBV6-7 with TRBJ2-2; tentative D call: TRBD1 (7 bases). TRBV6-7 is known as an ORF, though its function is uncertain. V gave up 7 bases and J gave up 4 bases, with 25 bases separating them. This CDR3 contains 18 residues. CDR3 protein: CASMTVADRAGSTGELFF. DNA of the CDR3: TGTGCCAGCATGACGGTTGCCGACAGGGCGGGGAGCACCGGGGAGCTGTTTTTT.

This clonotype was observed a few times. Here the CDR3 reads CASIRDPLWDYGYTF. CDR3 sequence (DNA): TGTGCCAGCATCCGGGACCCCCTGTGGGACTATGGCTACACCTTC. This chain uses TRBV6-2 or TRBV6-3 with TRBJ1-2; maybe TRBD1 (5 bases). Germline-derived CDR1 and CDR2 are MNHEY and SVGEGT. Trimming took off 7 bases at V and 3 bases at J, with 18 bases between the two ends. CDR3 length: 15 residues.

The rearrangement uses TRBV18 and TRBJ2-7; D is undetermined. Germline loops: CDR1 KGHSH, CDR2 LQKENI. The CDR3 contains 16 residues. Trimming stripped 6 bases from V and 4 bases from J, with 22 bases between. CDR3 residues: CASSPNPTYISYEQYF. CDR3 coding DNA: TGTGCCAGCTCCCCCAATCCCACGTACATCTCTTACGAGCAGTACTTC.

V usage is TRBV18 and J usage is TRBJ1-6; 9 bases fit TRBD1. The CDR3 has 14 residues. Germline assignment: CDR1 KGHSH and CDR2 LQKENI. The V and J ends lost 4 bases and 8 bases, in that order; junction bases with no gene match: 3. The CDR3 nucleotides read TGTGCCAGCTCACAGGACAGGGGTGATTCACCCCTCCACTTT. Translated, it gives CASSQDRGDSPLHF.

The V gene is TRBV28, the J gene TRBJ1-2; 10 nucleotides agree with TRBD1. V dropped 3 bases and J dropped 4; count of bases not matched to a gene: 2. Germline lookup yields CDR1 MDHEN and CDR2 SYDVKM. This CDR3 region has 14 residues. The CDR3 reads CASSLTGGVYGYTF. The CDR3 DNA reads as TGTGCCAGCAGTTTGACAGGGGGCGTCTATGGCTACACCTTC.

This clonotype was observed a few times. The chain employs TRBV5-1 and TRBJ2-5; D remains unclear. CDR1 SGHRS and CDR2 YFSETQ come from the germline V gene. Deletions cut 0 bases from V and 6 bases from J, with 9 bases between. This CDR3 has 13 amino acids. The CDR3 spells CASSLEIEQTQYF. The CDR3 DNA is TGCGCCAGCAGCTTGGAGATTGAGCAGACCCAGTACTTC.

This clonotype was picked up a small number of times. The gene calls are TRBV30 and TRBJ2-1; D ambiguous. The CDR3 spans 12 residues. Germline CDR1 GTSNPN, CDR2 SVGIG (reference sequence). The V and J ends lost 2 bases and 9 bases respectively, with 11 bases between them. The CDR3 DNA follows: TGTGCCTGGAGTTACTCGGTGGGTGAGCAGTTCTTC. It yields the protein CAWSYSVGEQFF.

This clonotype was counted a few times. The J gene is TRBJ1-2, the V gene TRBV19; D call uncertain. V lost 2 bases, J lost 2 bases, and 9 bases lay in between. Germline assignment: CDR1 LNHDA and CDR2 SQIVND (reference sequence). This CDR3 contains 14 residues. This chain's CDR3 is CASSILTENYGYTF. The CDR3, as DNA: TGTGCCAGTAGTATATTAACCGAAAACTATGGCTACACCTTC.

The chain uses TRBV4-2 and TRBJ1-1; D remains ambiguous. CDR3 length: 14 amino acids. V was trimmed by 1 base and J by 0 bases, leaving 6 bases between them. CDR1 LGHNA and CDR2 YNFKEQ come from the germline V gene. CDR3 protein: CASSQVAVNTEAFF. CDR3 bases: TGTGCCAGCAGCCAAGTGGCGGTGAACACTGAAGCTTTCTTT.

The chain employs TRBV5-6 and TRBJ1-1; D uncertain. The CDR3 is 13 residues long. Germline V gives CDR1 SGHDT, CDR2 YYEEEE. Trimming stripped 6 bases from V and 3 bases from J, with 12 bases between. For the CDR3, the DNA is TGTGCCAGCACCTTCCGGCATCACACTGAAGCTTTCTTT. It is translated as CASTFRHHTEAFF.

The gene calls are TRBV20-1 and TRBJ2-7, with D hard to call. Trimming pared 7 bases from V and 4 bases from J, leaving 17 bases between. Germline V gene lookup returns CDR1 DFQATT and CDR2 SNEGSKA (reference sequence). The CDR3 has 13 residues. This CDR3 is CSVPPYRRYEQYF. The CDR3 coding sequence is TGCAGTGTTCCGCCCTATCGTAGGTACGAGCAGTACTTC.

The V gene is TRBV29-1, the J gene TRBJ2-3, with a tentative D call TRBD1 (6 bases). CDR3 length equals 13 residues. Germline CDR1 reads SQVTM; CDR2 reads ANQGSEA. V lost 0 bases, J lost 3 bases, and 7 bases lay in between. The CDR3: CSVEDQGTDTQYF. CDR3 nucleotides: TGCAGCGTTGAAGACCAGGGGACAGATACGCAGTATTTT.

This clonotype appeared a few times. This rearrangement joins TRBV21-1 to TRBJ2-3; no check of the table's D call, TRBD1, against the DNA was made. TRBV21-1 is a known pseudogene. The CDR3 runs 16 residues. CDR3 nucleotides: TGTGCCAGCAGGTTCTCCGGGACCCTCAATGGAGATACGCAGTATTTT. Translating it yields CASRFSGTLNGDTQYF.

The chain combines TRBV12-3 or TRBV12-4 with TRBJ1-2; the D gene is possibly TRBD1 (6 bases). With 5 bases removed from V and 0 bases from J, the gap between germline ends came to 10 bases. This CDR3 spans 14 amino acids. This CDR3 is CASSRDTTNYGYTF. As DNA, the CDR3 is TGTGCCAGCAGTCGGGACACTACTAACTATGGCTACACCTTC.

The V call is TRBV11-2, the J call TRBJ1-2; D may be TRBD1 (5 bases). Germline V gene lookup returns CDR1 SGHAT and CDR2 FQNNGV. CDR3 length equals 12 residues. Trimming removed 4 bases at V and 4 bases at J, with 7 bases between. This chain's CDR3 is CASSSGAYGYTF. The CDR3 region has the DNA TGTGCCAGCAGCTCCGGGGCCTATGGCTACACCTTC.

The gene calls are TRBV7-9 and TRBJ2-1, with D perhaps TRBD2 (5 bases). The V gene lost 1 base and the J gene lost 2 bases, with 12 bases spanning the gap. The germline CDR1 and CDR2 sequences are SEHNR and FQNEAQ (reference sequence). This CDR3 contains 16 residues. The CDR3 sequence: CASSLGLAETYNEQFF. CDR3 sequence (DNA): TGTGCCAGCAGCTTAGGGCTAGCCGAAACCTACAATGAGCAGTTCTTC.

The chain combines TRBV20-1 with TRBJ2-5; 7 nucleotides align to TRBD2. Germline V CDR1 and CDR2: DFQATT, SNEGSKA (reference sequence). The CDR3 totals 13 residues. After removal of 1 base from V and 5 bases from J, the junction contained 4 bases not matched to a gene. CDR3 nucleotide sequence: TGCAGTGCTAGAGTGCCTAGCGGCGAGACCCAGTACTTC. It yields the protein CSARVPSGETQYF.

J is TRBJ2-3 and V is TRBV20-1; D might be TRBD1 (6 bases). Germline CDR1 is DFQATT and CDR2 is SNEGSKA (reference sequence). This CDR3 is built from 15 residues. V was clipped by 3 bases and J by 6 bases, with 19 bases between them. This chain's CDR3 is CSASPQARGRDTQYF. CDR3 DNA sequence: TGCAGTGCTAGCCCGCAGGCCAGGGGCAGGGATACGCAGTATTTT.

This rearrangement joins TRBV6-2 or TRBV6-3 to TRBJ2-1, with 8 bases aligning to TRBD1. V gave up 7 bases and J gave up 0 bases; unmatched junction bases: 11. Per the germline V gene, CDR1 is MNHEY and CDR2 is SVGEGT. The CDR3 is made up of 17 amino acids. CDR3 nucleotides: TGTGCCAGCATACGGACAGGGTCAGAGAGCTCCTACAATGAGCAGTTCTTC. The encoded protein is CASIRTGSESSYNEQFF.

The rearrangement joins TRBV28 to TRBJ1-2, with D possibly matching TRBD1 (5 bases). Germline V lookup: CDR1 MDHEN, CDR2 SYDVKM. Trimming took off 5 bases at V and 5 bases at J, with 9 bases between the two ends. The CDR3 length is 12 residues. CDR3 nucleotides: TGTGCCAGCAGTCTGACAGTATATGGCTACACCTTC. Translating it yields CASSLTVYGYTF.

The V and J genes are TRBV19 and TRBJ2-1; tentatively, D is TRBD2 (6 bases). The length of the CDR3 is 14 residues. V gave up 10 bases and J gave up 1 base, with 14 bases separating them. CDR1 LNHDA and CDR2 SQIVND come from the germline V gene (reference sequence). CDR3 DNA sequence: TGTGCCATCAGCGGAGGGAAGTCCTACAATGAGCAGTTCTTC. Its protein is CAISGGKSYNEQFF.

This clonotype showed up just a few times. The chain combines TRBV5-1 with TRBJ2-5; D unclear. CDR3 length: 15 amino acids. CDR1 and CDR2 from the germline V gene are SGHRS and YFSETQ. V lost 4 bases and J lost 1, with 14 bases in between. The CDR3 sequence is CASSPGRAVQETQYF. DNA for the CDR3: TGCGCCAGCAGCCCGGGCCGGGCCGTCCAAGAGACCCAGTACTTC.

This chain uses TRBV9 with TRBJ1-2; 8 nucleotides line up with TRBD1. Germline V gene lookup returns CDR1 SGDLS and CDR2 YYNGEE. The CDR3 covers 14 residues. The J segment lost 4 bases and the V segment lost 2 bases, leaving 4 bases of the junction unmatched. DNA for the CDR3: TGTGCCAGCAGCGTCGGGACAGGTGCCTATGGCTACACCTTC. It yields the protein CASSVGTGAYGYTF. The full variable domain, in which reference TRBV9 and TRBJ1-2 provide the parts outside the CDR3, is DSGVTQTPKHLITATGQRVTLRCSPRSGDLSVYWYQQSLDQGLQFLIQYYNGEERAKGNILERFSAQQFPDLHSELNLSSLELGDSALYFCASSVGTGAYGYTFGSGTRLTVV.